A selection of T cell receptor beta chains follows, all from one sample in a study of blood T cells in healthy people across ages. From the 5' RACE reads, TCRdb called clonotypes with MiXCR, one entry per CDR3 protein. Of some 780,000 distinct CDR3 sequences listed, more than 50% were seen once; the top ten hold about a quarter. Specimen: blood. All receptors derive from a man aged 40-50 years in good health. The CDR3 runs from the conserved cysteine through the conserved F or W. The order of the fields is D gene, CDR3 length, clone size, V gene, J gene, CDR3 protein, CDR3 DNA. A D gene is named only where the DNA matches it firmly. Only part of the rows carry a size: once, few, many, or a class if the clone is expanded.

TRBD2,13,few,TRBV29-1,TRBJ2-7,CSVGLLAGYEQYF,TGCAGCGTTGGATTACTAGCGGGCTACGAGCAGTACTTC
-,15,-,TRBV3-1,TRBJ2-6,CASSRSGSGANVLTF,TGTGCCAGCAGTCGCAGTGGCTCTGGGGCCAACGTCCTGACTTTC
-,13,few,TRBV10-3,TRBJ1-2,CAITSTDSYGYTF,TGTGCCATCACTTCGACAGATAGCTATGGCTACACCTTC
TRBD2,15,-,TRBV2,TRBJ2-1,CASSSLAGGSNEQFF,TGTGCCAGCAGTTCACTAGCGGGGGGGTCAAATGAGCAGTTCTTC
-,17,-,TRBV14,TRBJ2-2,CASSQAFGVGNTGELFF,TGTGCCAGCAGCCAAGCTTTCGGGGTAGGGAACACCGGGGAGCTGTTTTTT
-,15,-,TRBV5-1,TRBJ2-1,CASSFPWSGDNEQFF,TGCGCCAGCAGCTTCCCCTGGTCGGGGGACAATGAGCAGTTCTTC
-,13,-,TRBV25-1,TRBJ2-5,CASSDTFIETQYF,TGTGCCAGCAGTGACACTTTTATAGAGACCCAGTACTTC
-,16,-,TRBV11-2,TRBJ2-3,CASSLDPASYTDTQYF,TGTGCCAGCAGCTTAGACCCAGCTAGCTACACAGATACGCAGTATTTT
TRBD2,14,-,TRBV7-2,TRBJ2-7,CASSPPGRGNEQYF,TGTGCCAGCAGCCCCCCGGGGCGGGGGAACGAGCAGTACTTC
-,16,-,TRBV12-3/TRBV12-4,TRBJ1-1,CASSLADLVMNTEAFF,TGTGCCAGCAGTTTAGCGGACCTGGTTATGAACACTGAAGCTTTCTTT
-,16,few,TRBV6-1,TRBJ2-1,CASSEAGGGRLNEQFF,TGTGCCAGCAGTGAAGCAGGAGGGGGCCGGTTGAATGAGCAGTTCTTC
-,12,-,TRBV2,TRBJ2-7,CASRLTTNEQYF,TGTGCCAGCAGACTCACTACAAACGAGCAGTACTTC
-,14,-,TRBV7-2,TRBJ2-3,CASRWAGESDTQYF,TGTGCCAGCAGGTGGGCAGGGGAGTCAGATACGCAGTATTTT
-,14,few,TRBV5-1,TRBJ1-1,CASSLPGMNTEAFF,TGCGCCAGCAGCTTGCCAGGGATGAACACTGAAGCTTTCTTT
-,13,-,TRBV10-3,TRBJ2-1,CAIRRLRDNEQFF,TGTGCCATCAGACGCCTTCGGGACAATGAGCAGTTCTTC
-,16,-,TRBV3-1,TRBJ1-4,CASSRRVGRINEKLFF,TGTGCCAGCAGTCGAAGAGTGGGACGGATAAATGAAAAACTGTTTTTT
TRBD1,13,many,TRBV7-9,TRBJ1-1,CASSLVGTGEAFF,TGTGCCAGCAGCTTAGTTGGGACAGGTGAAGCTTTCTTT
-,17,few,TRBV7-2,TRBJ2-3,CASSLSPRLAGTDTQYF,TGTGCCAGCAGCTTATCTCCTCGGCTAGCCGGGACAGATACGCAGTATTTT
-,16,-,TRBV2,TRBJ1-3,CASSEAGRGTGNTIYF,TGTGCCAGCAGTGAAGCGGGACGGGGTACTGGAAACACCATATATTTT
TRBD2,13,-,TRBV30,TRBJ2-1,CAWQGTSGQGQFF,TGTGCCTGGCAGGGGACTAGCGGGCAGGGGCAGTTCTTC
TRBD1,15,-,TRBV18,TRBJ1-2,CASSPRDRGFYGYTF,TGTGCCAGCTCACCCCGGGACAGGGGTTTTTATGGCTACACCTTC
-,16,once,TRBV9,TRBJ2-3,CASSLGRDASTDTQYF,TGTGCCAGCAGCCTGGGGCGGGATGCTAGCACAGATACGCAGTATTTT
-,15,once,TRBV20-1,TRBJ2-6,CSAPPTGSGANVLTF,TGCAGTGCACCTCCGACGGGTTCTGGGGCCAACGTCCTGACTTTC
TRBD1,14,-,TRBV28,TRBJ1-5,CASGSGQGNQPQHF,TGTGCCAGCGGGTCGGGACAGGGAAATCAGCCCCAGCATTTT
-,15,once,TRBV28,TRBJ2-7,CASRFNTVPTYEQYF,TGTGCCAGCAGATTTAACACTGTACCTACCTACGAGCAGTACTTC
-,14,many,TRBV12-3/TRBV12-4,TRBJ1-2,CASSPITGRYGYTF,TGTGCCAGCAGTCCGATCACAGGGAGGTATGGCTACACCTTC
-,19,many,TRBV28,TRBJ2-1,CASRPSGSRWGVSYNEQFF,TGTGCCAGCAGACCCTCGGGGTCTCGGTGGGGGGTTTCCTACAATGAGCAGTTCTTC
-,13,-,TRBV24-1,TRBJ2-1,CATSDPLVDEQFF,TGTGCCACCAGTGATCCCCTAGTAGATGAGCAGTTCTTC
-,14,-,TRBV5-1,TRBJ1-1,CASSGRTTVGEAFF,TGCGCCAGCAGCGGACGGACGACGGTGGGGGAAGCTTTCTTT
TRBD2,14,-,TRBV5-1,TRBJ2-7,CASRLRLAGDEQYF,TGCGCCAGCAGACTTAGACTAGCGGGAGACGAGCAGTACTTC
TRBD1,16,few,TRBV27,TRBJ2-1,CASSLTGTGVTHEQFF,TGTGCCAGCAGTTTAACGGGGACAGGGGTTACACATGAGCAGTTCTTC
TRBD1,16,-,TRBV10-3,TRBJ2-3,CAISTATGGRTDTQYF,TGTGCCATCAGTACCGCGACAGGGGGACGCACAGATACGCAGTATTTT
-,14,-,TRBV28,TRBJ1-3,CASSFRSSGNTIYF,TGTGCCAGCAGTTTCAGGAGCTCTGGAAACACCATATATTTT
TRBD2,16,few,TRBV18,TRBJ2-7,CASSPRLAGEPYEQYF,TGTGCCAGCTCACCACGCCTAGCGGGAGAACCCTACGAGCAGTACTTC
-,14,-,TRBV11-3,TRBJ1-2,CASSLDGGPYGYTF,TGTGCCAGCAGCTTAGATGGGGGGCCCTATGGCTACACCTTC
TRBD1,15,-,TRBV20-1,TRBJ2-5,CSAEPRDRIQETQYF,TGCAGTGCGGAACCCCGGGACAGGATCCAAGAGACCCAGTACTTC
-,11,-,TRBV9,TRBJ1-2,CASSARYGYTF,TGTGCCAGCAGCGCTCGGTATGGCTACACCTTC
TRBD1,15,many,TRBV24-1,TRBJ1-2,CATSDSQIKQGKYTF,TGTGCCACCAGTGATTCCCAAATTAAACAGGGGAAATACACCTTC
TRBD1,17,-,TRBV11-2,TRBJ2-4,CASSLGGQGRAKNIQYF,TGTGCCAGCAGCTTAGGCGGACAGGGCAGAGCCAAAAACATTCAGTACTTC
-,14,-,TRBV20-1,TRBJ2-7,CSANSIGPNYEQYF,TGCAGTGCTAACTCCATTGGACCAAACTACGAGCAGTACTTC
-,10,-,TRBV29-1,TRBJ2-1,CSVLGNEQFF,TGCAGCGTTCTGGGAAATGAGCAGTTCTTC
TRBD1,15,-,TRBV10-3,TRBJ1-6,CAISDGTGSNSPLHF,TGTGCCATCAGTGACGGGACAGGGTCAAATTCACCCCTCCACTTT
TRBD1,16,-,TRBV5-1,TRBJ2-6,CASSDKDRAGANVLTF,TGCGCCAGCAGCGATAAGGACAGGGCTGGGGCCAACGTCCTGACTTTC
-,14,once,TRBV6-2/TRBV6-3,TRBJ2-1,CASSYSDRGNEQFF,TGTGCCAGCAGTTACAGTGATAGGGGGAATGAGCAGTTCTTC
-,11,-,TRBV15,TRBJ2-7,CATSRVIEQYF,TGTGCCACCAGCAGAGTCATCGAGCAGTACTTC
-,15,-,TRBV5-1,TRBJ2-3,CASSTGIGRTDTQYF,TGCGCCAGCAGCACCGGGATTGGGCGCACAGATACGCAGTATTTT
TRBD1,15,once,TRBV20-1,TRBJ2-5,CSAREMGQGKETQYF,TGCAGTGCTAGAGAGATGGGACAGGGAAAAGAGACCCAGTACTTC
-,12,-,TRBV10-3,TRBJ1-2,CAVEGGAGGYTF,TGTGCCGTCGAAGGGGGGGCTGGTGGCTACACCTTC
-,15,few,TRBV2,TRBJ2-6,CASTRNRVGANVLTF,TGTGCCAGCACCCGAAACAGGGTTGGGGCCAACGTCCTGACTTTC
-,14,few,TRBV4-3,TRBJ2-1,CASSQVDRYNEQFF,TGCGCCAGCAGCCAAGTTGACCGGTACAATGAGCAGTTCTTC
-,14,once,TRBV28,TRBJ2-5,CASRMTPVEETQYF,TGTGCCAGCAGAATGACACCGGTAGAGGAGACCCAGTACTTC